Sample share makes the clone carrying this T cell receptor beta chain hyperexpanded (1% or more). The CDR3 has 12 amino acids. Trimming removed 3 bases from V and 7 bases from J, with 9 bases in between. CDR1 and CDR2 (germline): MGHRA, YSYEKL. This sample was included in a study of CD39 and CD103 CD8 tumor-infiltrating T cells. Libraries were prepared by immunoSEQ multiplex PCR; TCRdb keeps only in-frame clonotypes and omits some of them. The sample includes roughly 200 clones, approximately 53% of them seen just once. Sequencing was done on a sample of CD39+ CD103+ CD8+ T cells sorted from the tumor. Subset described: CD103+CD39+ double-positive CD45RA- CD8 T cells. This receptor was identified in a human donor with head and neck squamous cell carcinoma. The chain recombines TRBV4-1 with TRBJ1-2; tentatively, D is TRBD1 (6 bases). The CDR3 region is CASSQGHFGYTF. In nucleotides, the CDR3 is TGCGCCAGCAGCCAGGGACACTTTGGCTACACCTTC.